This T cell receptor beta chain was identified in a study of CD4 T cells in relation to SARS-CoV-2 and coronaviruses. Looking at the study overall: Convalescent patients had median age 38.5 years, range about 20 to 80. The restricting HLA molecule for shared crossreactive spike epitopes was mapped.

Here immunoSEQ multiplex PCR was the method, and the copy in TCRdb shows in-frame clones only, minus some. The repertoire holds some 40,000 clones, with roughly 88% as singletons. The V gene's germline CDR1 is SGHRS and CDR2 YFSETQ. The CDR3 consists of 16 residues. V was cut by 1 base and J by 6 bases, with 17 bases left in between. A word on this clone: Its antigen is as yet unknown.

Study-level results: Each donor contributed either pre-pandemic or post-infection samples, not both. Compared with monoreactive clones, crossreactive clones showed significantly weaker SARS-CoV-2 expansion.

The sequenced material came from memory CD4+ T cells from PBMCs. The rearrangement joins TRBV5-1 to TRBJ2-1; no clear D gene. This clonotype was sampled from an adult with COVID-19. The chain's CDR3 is CASSLIGSLGGNEQFF. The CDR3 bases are TGCGCCAGCAGCTTGATTGGTAGCTTGGGCGGCAATGAGCAGTTCTTC.